This is a list of T cell receptor beta chains from one sample in a study of T cells after yellow fever vaccination. TCRdb reprocessed the 5' RACE reads with MiXCR, giving one entry per CDR3 protein. The sample carries some 240,000 distinct CDR3 sequences, about 3.7% recorded once. This specimen was PBMCs, taken 15 days after the yellow fever booster vaccination. The origin of the receptors is a man between 18 and 29 years old who received the YFV17D yellow fever vaccine. Both conserved end residues are trimmed from each CDR3. Each record gives: CDR3 length, V gene, J gene, CDR3 protein.

>13|TRBV28|TRBJ2-1
ASKAARGSYNEQF
>13|TRBV7-2|TRBJ1-2
ASSIRARDHYGYT
>12|TRBV20-1|TRBJ2-3
SAKWRAGTDTQY
>16|TRBV7-9|TRBJ2-2
ASSFNSRDFANTGELF
>9|TRBV29-1|TRBJ1-2
SVVHVSGYT
>16|TRBV12-3/TRBV12-4|TRBJ1-3
ASSPSEEGVYSGNTIY
>13|TRBV18|TRBJ2-7
ASSPPLRPVHEQY
>15|TRBV19|TRBJ1-5
ASSIAAGRASSQPQH
>13|TRBV5-1|TRBJ1-2
ASSLGTQLTYGYT
>10|TRBV3-1|TRBJ1-6
ASSLPGSPLH
>13|TRBV20-1|TRBJ1-2
SARDSARGFYGYT
>14|TRBV6-2/TRBV6-3|TRBJ1-5
ASSYQGTTFGIAQH
>13|TRBV6-5|TRBJ2-5
ASSYSNREQETQY
>13|TRBV5-1|TRBJ2-4
ASSSTSIAKNIQY
>14|TRBV10-2|TRBJ2-7
ASSGPSGESSYEQY
>14|TRBV3-1|TRBJ1-6
ASSLQGPGDNSPLH
>12|TRBV7-2|TRBJ1-6
ASSSAYGRSPLH
>10|TRBV5-5|TRBJ1-1
ASSLEKAEAF
>13|TRBV11-2|TRBJ2-1
ASSSGLAGYNEQF
>14|TRBV6-5|TRBJ2-7
ASSYSAGGDTYEQY
>14|TRBV5-1|TRBJ2-3
ASSLATFSSTDTQY
>12|TRBV12-3/TRBV12-4|TRBJ2-7
ASSLHFSPYEQY
>11|TRBV6-6|TRBJ1-2
ASRFTGTYGYT
>12|TRBV20-1|TRBJ2-3
VAQGQRRTDTQY
>13|TRBV9|TRBJ2-1
ASSEYELASNEQF
>15|TRBV5-1|TRBJ2-6
ASSLGQFFSGANVLT
>11|TRBV20-1|TRBJ2-3
SARGGSADTQY
>13|TRBV7-9|TRBJ2-5
ASSLAASYQETQY
>13|TRBV7-8|TRBJ1-3
ASSPPGAAGNTIY
>14|TRBV7-6|TRBJ1-1
ASSLHTGRVNTEAF
>16|TRBV5-6|TRBJ1-5
ASSLGPARRRGNQPQH
>14|TRBV4-1|TRBJ1-2
ASSQTSPRGRVGYT
>13|TRBV20-1|TRBJ2-7
SASKIGGPSYEQY
>13|TRBV20-1|TRBJ2-3
SAPPSGAFTDTQY
>11|TRBV5-5|TRBJ1-2
ASRTYSNYGYT
>9|TRBV20-1|TRBJ1-2
SASGTYGYT